Listed here are 27 T cell receptor beta chains from one sample, sequenced in a study of blood T cell repertoires in COVID-19. The table came from immunoSEQ multiplex PCR; TCRdb's copy has only in-frame clones and leaves some out. The sample consists of about 150,000 clones, 91% of them appearing once. The source material was peripheral blood. These receptors were obtained from a man between 50 and 59 years old with acute or convalescent COVID-19.

The chain carries TRBV30 and TRBJ2-3; TRBD1 is a possible D gene (5 bases). The V gene's germline CDR1 is GTSNPN and CDR2 SVGIG (reference sequence). The CDR3 length is 14 residues. The germline V and J ends were trimmed by 1 base and 4 bases, with 12 bases remaining between them. The CDR3 protein is CAWSAPGHADTQYF. CDR3 nucleotide sequence: TGTGCCTGGAGTGCCCCCGGACACGCAGATACGCAGTATTTT.

The chain joins TRBV24-1 to TRBJ2-3; no clear D. The CDR3 sequence is 14 residues long. With 9 bases removed from V and 0 bases from J, the gap between germline ends came to 12 bases. CDR1 is KGHDR, CDR2 SFDVKD, per germline. CDR3 nucleotide sequence: TGTGCCACCCGTAGGAGTGCTAGCACAGATACGCAGTATTTT. This sequence encodes CATRRSASTDTQYF.

The gene calls are TRBV23-1 and TRBJ2-1; 7 nucleotides align to TRBD1. TRBV23-1 falls under the ORF class, with uncertain function. This CDR3 has 17 amino acids. The V and J ends lost 6 bases and 5 bases, in that order; junction bases with no gene match: 16. CDR3: CASRPTGGTETNNEQFF. CDR3 DNA: TGCGCCAGCAGACCCACCGGTGGGACAGAGACGAACAATGAGCAGTTCTTC.

CDR3 amino acids: CASSQPPIAGVWENIQYF. CDR3 bases: TGTGCCAGCAGCCAACCCCCGATAGCGGGAGTGTGGGAAAACATTCAGTACTTC. The chain uses TRBV3-1 (or the pseudogene TRBV3-2) and TRBJ2-4; TRBD2 agrees at 9 bases. CDR3 length: 18 amino acids. CDR1 and CDR2 (germline): LGHDT, YNNKEL (reference sequence). The V and J ends lost 2 bases and 5 bases, in that order; junction bases with no gene match: 13.

The CDR3 DNA reads as TGTGCCAGCAGTTTAGGTCAGGGTATTGGCTACACCTTC. This codes for CASSLGQGIGYTF. The V and J genes are TRBV28 and TRBJ1-2; D might be TRBD1 (5 bases). Trimming stripped 2 bases from V and 7 bases from J, with 11 bases between. This CDR3 is built from 13 residues. In germline, CDR1 is MDHEN, CDR2 SYDVKM.

The V and J genes are TRBV18 and TRBJ1-1; possibly TRBD1 for D (5 bases). Trimming cost V 3 bases and J 3 bases, with 11 bases left between them. The CDR3 sequence is 14 residues long. The V gene's germline CDR1 is KGHSH and CDR2 LQKENI. The CDR3 bases are TGTGCCAGCTCACCTTCGGACATAGACACTGAAGCTTTCTTT. This gives the protein CASSPSDIDTEAFF.

The rearrangement uses TRBV7-9 and TRBJ2-5; a weak D match, TRBD1 (5 bases). Germline assignment: CDR1 SEHNR and CDR2 FQNEAQ (reference sequence). CDR3 length: 13 residues. V lost 0 bases and J lost 7, with 9 bases in between. DNA for the CDR3: TGTGCCAGCAGCTTAGCGGGGCCGGGGACCCAGTACTTC. Its protein is CASSLAGPGTQYF.

The rearrangement uses TRBV2 and TRBJ2-5; TRBD2 is a possible D gene (6 bases). The CDR3 contains 13 residues. The V end lost 7 bases, the J end lost 5 bases, and 14 bases lay between the germline ends. Per germline, CDR1 SNHLY and CDR2 FYNNEI. The CDR3 protein is CASTGGASETQYF. CDR3 nucleotide sequence: TGTGCCAGCACTGGAGGGGCGAGTGAGACCCAGTACTTC. The variable domain in full, completed from reference TRBV2 and TRBJ2-5, reads EPEVTQTPSHQVTQMGQEVILRCVPISNHLYFYWYRQILGQKVEFLVSFYNNEISEKSEIFDDQFSVERPDGSNFTLKIRSTKLEDSAMYFCASTGGASETQYFGPGTRLLVL.

The V and J genes are TRBV4-1 and TRBJ2-4; weak D call: TRBD1 (5 bases). Germline loops: CDR1 MGHRA, CDR2 YSYEKL. Trimming removed 0 bases from V and 0 bases from J, with 6 bases in between. The CDR3 is 15 residues long. The CDR3 sequence: CASSQDRGAKNIQYF. As DNA, the CDR3 is TGCGCCAGCAGCCAAGATAGGGGAGCCAAAAACATTCAGTACTTC.

Points on this clone: Within the sample, other DNA sequences also encode this same CDR3. V usage is TRBV7-9 and J usage is TRBJ1-2; D perhaps matches TRBD1 (6 bases). CDR1 and CDR2 (germline): SEHNR, FQNEAQ (reference sequence). The CDR3 runs to 14 residues. V was pared by 5 bases and J by 1 base, with 11 bases between. CDR3 DNA: TGTGCCAGCAGCCCGGACAGAAATAACTATGGCTACACCTTC. Protein: CASSPDRNNYGYTF.

The chain is built from TRBV6-5 and TRBJ1-2; TRBD1 matches at 7 bases. In germline, CDR1 is MNHEY, CDR2 SVGAGI. This CDR3 is built from 13 residues. The J segment lost 8 bases and the V segment lost 6 bases, leaving 9 bases of the junction unmatched. CDR3 protein: CASRGTGVWGYTF. CDR3 in DNA: TGTGCCAGCAGAGGAACAGGGGTGTGGGGCTACACCTTC.

This rearrangement joins TRBV6-4 to TRBJ1-6; 10 bases align to TRBD1. CDR3 length equals 18 residues. V lost 0 bases, J lost 5 bases, and 7 bases stayed unmatched. The germline V gene has CDR1 MRHNA and CDR2 SNTAGT. The CDR3 loop is CASSDSRDRGVDNSPLHF. The CDR3 bases are TGTGCCAGCAGTGACTCGAGGGACAGGGGAGTTGATAATTCACCCCTCCACTTT.

The rearrangement uses TRBV10-3 and TRBJ2-2, with TRBD2 matching over 14 bases. Per the germline V gene, CDR1 is ENHRY and CDR2 is SYGVKD. The CDR3 contains 17 residues. V lost 7 bases to trimming and J lost 1 base; unmatched junction nucleotides: 5. CDR3 region: CAIKPGLAGVNTGELFF. CDR3 DNA: TGTGCCATCAAACCGGGACTAGCGGGGGTGAACACCGGGGAGCTGTTTTTT.

The CDR3 is CASSFNSGTGIQETQYF. DNA for the CDR3: TGTGCCAGCAGTTTCAACTCCGGGACAGGGATCCAAGAGACCCAGTACTTC. V usage is TRBV27 and J usage is TRBJ2-5; 9 nucleotides agree with TRBD1. With V trimmed by 3 bases and J by 1 base, 9 bases remained unmatched. The germline V gene encodes CDR1 MNHEY and CDR2 SMNVEV (reference sequence). This CDR3 region has 17 residues.

The chain uses TRBV20-1 and TRBJ2-5; 8 bases align to TRBD2. Germline CDR1 is DFQATT and CDR2 is SNEGSKA (reference sequence). The CDR3 has 13 residues. V shed 3 bases and J 5 bases; nucleotides not matched to a gene: 5. This chain's CDR3 is CSASRTSQETQYF. The CDR3 DNA is TGCAGTGCTAGTCGGACTAGCCAGGAGACCCAGTACTTC.

DNA for the CDR3: TGTGCCAGCAGTTTATCGATGACAGGGGGCATAGCTTTCTTT. It translates to CASSLSMTGGIAFF. The chain uses TRBV28 and TRBJ1-1; 10 nucleotides line up with TRBD1. The CDR3 runs to 14 residues. Unmatched junction bases numbered 6, after V lost 1 base and J lost 10 bases. CDR1 MDHEN and CDR2 SYDVKM come from the germline V gene.

CDR3 in DNA: TGTGCCAGCAGCTTGCGACTAGCGGATATTACAGATACGCAGTATTTT. Protein product: CASSLRLADITDTQYF. V usage is TRBV5-4 and J usage is TRBJ2-3, with 9 nucleotides matching TRBD2. J was trimmed by 3 bases and V by 1 base; bases with no gene match: 6. CDR3 length: 16 residues. CDR1 is SGHNT and CDR2 is YYREEE in the germline V gene (reference sequence).

V and J are TRBV3-1 (or the pseudogene TRBV3-2) and TRBJ1-2; maybe TRBD1 (6 bases). CDR1 and CDR2 (germline): LGHDT, YNNKEL (reference sequence). This CDR3 comprises 13 residues. V was shortened by 2 bases and J by 6 bases, with 10 bases between the two germline ends. DNA for the CDR3: TGTGCCAGCAGCCAATATAGGACAGATGGCTACACCTTC. Protein product: CASSQYRTDGYTF.

J is TRBJ2-7 and V is TRBV19, with 8 bases lining up with TRBD1. Germline V gene lookup returns CDR1 LNHDA and CDR2 SQIVND (reference sequence). Losses at the gene ends were 7 bases for V and 7 bases for J; bases not matched to a gene: 9. The CDR3 sequence is 13 residues long. In DNA form, the CDR3 reads TGTGCCAGTAACGAACAGGGGGTAGGTGAGCAGTACTTC. This encodes CASNEQGVGEQYF.

The chain recombines TRBV29-1 with TRBJ2-5; 12 bases fit TRBD2. Looked up from germline, CDR1 is SQVTM and CDR2 is ANQGSEA. J gave up 5 bases and V 4 bases, and 11 bases lay outside the gene matches. The length of the CDR3 is 16 residues. The CDR3 DNA follows: TGCAGCGTTGGCTTGCTAGCGGGAGGGGTTTGGGAGACCCAGTACTTC. Its translation is CSVGLLAGGVWETQYF. The full variable domain, its missing parts supplied by reference TRBV29-1 and TRBJ2-5, is SAVISQKPSRDICQRGTSLTIQCQVDSQVTMMFWYRQQPGQSLTLIATANQGSEATYESGFVIDKFPISRPNLTFSTLTVSNMSPEDSSIYLCSVGLLAGGVWETQYFGPGTRLLVL.

The chain recombines TRBV6-1 with TRBJ1-3; D uncertain. The CDR3 loop spans 15 amino acids. Germline V gene sequence: CDR1 MNHNS, CDR2 SASEGT. V lost 3 bases, J lost 2 bases, and 11 bases lay in between. CDR3 amino acids: CASSDSFQAGNTIYF. The CDR3 DNA is TGTGCCAGCAGTGACAGTTTTCAAGCTGGAAACACCATATATTTT.

The V and J genes are TRBV5-1 and TRBJ2-1, with TRBD1 as a possible D gene (6 bases). The V end lost 2 bases, the J end lost 8 bases, and 17 bases lay between the germline ends. CDR1 is SGHRS and CDR2 is YFSETQ in the germline V gene. CDR3 size: 15 residues. CDR3 sequence reads: CASSLGPRGKDEQFF. In DNA form, the CDR3 reads TGCGCCAGCAGCTTAGGGCCCAGGGGTAAGGATGAGCAGTTCTTC.

The chain carries TRBV6-6 and TRBJ1-1; no definite D call. There are 15 residues in the CDR3. Looked up from germline, CDR1 is MNHNY and CDR2 is SVGAGI (reference sequence). Trimming took off 2 bases at V and 1 base at J, with 11 bases between the two ends. CDR3 loop: CASSYLVPGNTEAFF. CDR3 bases: TGTGCCAGCAGTTACCTCGTCCCCGGGAACACTGAAGCTTTCTTT.

V is TRBV15 and J is TRBJ1-5; 7 bases are a match to TRBD1. V was clipped by 4 bases and J by 1 base; unmatched bases: 7. The CDR3 consists of 16 residues. The germline gives CDR1 LNHNV, CDR2 YYDKDF (reference sequence). CDR3 loop: CATSTLGGGSNQPQHF. The DNA for the CDR3 is TGTGCCACCAGCACCCTAGGGGGCGGAAGCAATCAGCCCCAGCATTTT.

The rearrangement uses TRBV21-1 and TRBJ1-6. TRBV21-1 is classified as a pseudogene. The CDR3 covers 15 residues. DNA of the CDR3: TGTGCCAGCAGCAAAGAGGGGCGGGGATCTCATCCCCTCCACTTT. This gives the protein CASSKEGRGSHPLHF.

This rearrangement joins TRBV27 to TRBJ2-7; TRBD1 aligns across 8 bases. CDR3 size: 15 residues. CDR1 is MNHEY, CDR2 SMNVEV, per germline (reference sequence). V was pared by 5 bases and J by 4 bases, with 10 bases of the junction left unmatched. The CDR3 spells CASSPARDRNYEQYF. The CDR3 region has the DNA TGTGCCAGCAGTCCAGCCAGGGACAGGAATTACGAGCAGTACTTC.

This rearrangement joins TRBV15 to TRBJ1-2; 12 bases are shared with TRBD1. V shed 4 bases, J shed 5 bases, and the junction held 8 bases outside the gene matches. The CDR3 loop spans 16 amino acids. From germline, CDR1 is LNHNV and CDR2 YYDKDF (reference sequence). CDR3 residues: CATSMGQGADLYGYTF. The DNA for the CDR3 is TGTGCCACCAGCATGGGACAGGGGGCCGACCTTTATGGCTACACCTTC.